This T cell receptor (beta chain) was observed in a study of a mutant IDH1 vaccine in newly diagnosed glioma. Whole-study context: Vaccine administration was initiated 4-6 weeks following radiotherapy alone, or with temozolomide cycles. Those enrolled had earlier been treated with radiotherapy, temozolomide, or both, mostly both. Treated patients, averaging roughly 44 years, were around 62% male and around 40% female.

Clones were read by immunoSEQ multiplex PCR, and TCRdb kept only the in-frame ones, dropping some. The sample records tens of thousands of clones, roughly 90% being singletons. Study conclusions and caveats: Immune responses arising from the vaccine appeared in about 93% of patients.

The V gene's germline CDR1 is MNHEY and CDR2 SMNVEV (reference sequence). CDR3 length: 15 amino acids. V trimming: 2 bases; J trimming: 7 bases; junction bases outside the gene matches: 4. Indicated time point: week 11, during vaccination. Topical imiquimod accompanied each vaccine dose, which consisted of 300 ug of mutant IDH1 20-mer peptide. About this clone: As yet, its antigen is unknown.

The chain couples TRBV27 to TRBJ2-1, with 11 bases identical to TRBD2. The source was PBMCs, collected from a glioma patient whose treatment included an IDH1 peptide vaccine. This clonotype was sampled from a man in his late teens or twenties with glioma. Here the CDR3 DNA reads TGTGCCAGCAGTTTAACTAGCGGGAGTGGGAATGAGCAGTTCTTC. Amino acids: CASSLTSGSGNEQFF.